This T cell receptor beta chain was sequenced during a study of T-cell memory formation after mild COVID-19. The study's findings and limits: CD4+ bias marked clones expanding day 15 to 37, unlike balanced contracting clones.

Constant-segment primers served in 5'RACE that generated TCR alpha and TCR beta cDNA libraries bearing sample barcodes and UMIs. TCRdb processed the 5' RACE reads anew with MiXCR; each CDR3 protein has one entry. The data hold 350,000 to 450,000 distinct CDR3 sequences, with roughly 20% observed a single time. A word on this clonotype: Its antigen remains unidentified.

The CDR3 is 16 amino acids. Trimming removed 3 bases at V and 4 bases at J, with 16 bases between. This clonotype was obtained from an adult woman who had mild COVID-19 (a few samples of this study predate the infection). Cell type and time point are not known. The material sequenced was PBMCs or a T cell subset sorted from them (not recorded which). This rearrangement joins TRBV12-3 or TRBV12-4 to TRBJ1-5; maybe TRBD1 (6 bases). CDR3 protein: CASSLIGQGRNQPQHF. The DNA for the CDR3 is TGTGCCAGCAGTTTGATCGGTCAGGGGAGGAATCAGCCCCAGCATTTT.